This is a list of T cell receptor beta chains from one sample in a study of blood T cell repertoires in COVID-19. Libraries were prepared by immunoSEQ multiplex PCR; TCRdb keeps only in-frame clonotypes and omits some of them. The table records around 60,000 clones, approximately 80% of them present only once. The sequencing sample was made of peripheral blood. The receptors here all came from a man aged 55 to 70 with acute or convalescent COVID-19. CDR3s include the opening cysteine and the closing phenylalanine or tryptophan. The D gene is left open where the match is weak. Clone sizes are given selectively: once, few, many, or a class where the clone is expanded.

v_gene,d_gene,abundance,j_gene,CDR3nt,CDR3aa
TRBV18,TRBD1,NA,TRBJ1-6,TGTGCCAGCTCACCAGGACAGGGCGGGGGTAATTCACCCCTCCACTTT,CASSPGQGGGNSPLHF
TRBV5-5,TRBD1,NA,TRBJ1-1,TGTGCCAGCAGCTTCCCGGGACAGGGGGGAGCTTTCTTT,CASSFPGQGGAFF
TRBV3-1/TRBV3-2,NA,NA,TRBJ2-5,TGTGCCAGCAGCCAACCTAAAGAGACCCAGTACTTC,CASSQPKETQYF
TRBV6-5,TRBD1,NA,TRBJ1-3,TGTGCCAGCAGTTACTCCTTCAGGGGGACTGGAAACACCATATATTTT,CASSYSFRGTGNTIYF
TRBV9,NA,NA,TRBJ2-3,TGTGCCAGCAGCGTAGGGGGCGGCCTTCCCGCAGATACGCAGTATTTT,CASSVGGGLPADTQYF
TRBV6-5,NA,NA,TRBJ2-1,TGTGCCAGCAGTTACCGTGACTCAACCCTCGGCCATGAGCAGTTCTTC,CASSYRDSTLGHEQFF
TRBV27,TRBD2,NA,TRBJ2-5,TGTGCCAGCAGTTTCCTAGCGGGGGCCCGACAAGAGACCCAGTACTTC,CASSFLAGARQETQYF
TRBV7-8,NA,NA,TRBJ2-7,TGTGCCAGCAGCTTAGCCCGGGGTCAGGTCTTCTCCTACGAGCAGTACTTC,CASSLARGQVFSYEQYF
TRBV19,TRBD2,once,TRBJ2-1,TGTGCCAGTAGTGCTCCGGGACTAGGGGCCTACAATGAGCAGTTCTTC,CASSAPGLGAYNEQFF
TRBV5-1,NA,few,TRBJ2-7,TGCGCCAGCAGCAGGTCGGGGAACAACGGTATCAACGAGCAGTACTTC,CASSRSGNNGINEQYF
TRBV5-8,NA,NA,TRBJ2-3,TGTGCCAGCAGCAGGGGTAGGGGCGCCTTTACAGATACGCAGTATTTT,CASSRGRGAFTDTQYF
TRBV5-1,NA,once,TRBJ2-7,TGCGCCAGCAGCTCCCTTGGGGGGGGCACCTACGAGCAGTACTTC,CASSSLGGGTYEQYF
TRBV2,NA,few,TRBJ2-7,TGTGCCAGCAGTGAAGCGTCAACGTTCGGCGAGCAGTACTTC,CASSEASTFGEQYF
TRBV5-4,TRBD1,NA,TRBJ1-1,TGTGCCAGCAGCCTGAGCATGGGACAGGACGTTCTAGGGAAAGGAGCTTTCTTT,CASSLSMGQDVLGKGAFF
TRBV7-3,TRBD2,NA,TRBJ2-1,TGTGCCAGCAGCCCTCCCGGGACTAGCGGGGGGAGCAATGAGCAGTTCTTC,CASSPPGTSGGSNEQFF
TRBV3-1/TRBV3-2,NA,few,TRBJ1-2,TGTGCCAGCGCGGACAGTGCATTATTCTTGTACACCTTC,CASADSALFLYTF
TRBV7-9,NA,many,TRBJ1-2,TGTGCCAGCAGCTTACGTCTTGAGGCCGATGGCTACACCTTC,CASSLRLEADGYTF
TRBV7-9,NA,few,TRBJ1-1,TGTGCCAGCAGCCCCCTTTGGGTCGAACGGGACACTGAAGCTTTCTTT,CASSPLWVERDTEAFF
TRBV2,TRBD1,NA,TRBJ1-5,TGTGCCAGCAGTCGACAGGGATCAAATCAGCCCCAGCATTTT,CASSRQGSNQPQHF
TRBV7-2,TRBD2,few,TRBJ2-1,TGTGCCAGCAGCTTATGGGCTAGCGGGGGCCGTAGCTCCTACAATGAGCAGTTCTTC,CASSLWASGGRSSYNEQFF
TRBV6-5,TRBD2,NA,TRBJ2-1,TGTGCCAGCAGTTTTAGCGGGGGGGACAATGAGCAGTTCTTC,CASSFSGGDNEQFF
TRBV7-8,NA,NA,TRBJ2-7,TGTGCCAGCAGCTTAGTAACAAACCACGAGCAGTACTTC,CASSLVTNHEQYF
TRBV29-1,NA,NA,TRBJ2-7,TGCAGCGTTAGAGGGAACGAGCAGTACTTC,CSVRGNEQYF
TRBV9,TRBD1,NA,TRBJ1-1,TGTGCCAGCAGCGCCCTTACCGGGACAGGGAACACTGAAGCTTTCTTT,CASSALTGTGNTEAFF
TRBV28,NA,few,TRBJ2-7,TGTGCCAGCAGTTTAGGCGGGGACCCCTACGAGCAGTACTTC,CASSLGGDPYEQYF
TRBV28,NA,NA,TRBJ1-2,TGTGCCAGCAGAGATAGGGGGGGGAGGATCGGCTATGGCTACACCTTC,CASRDRGGRIGYGYTF
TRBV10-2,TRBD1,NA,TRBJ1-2,TGCGCCAGCAGTGAGGGAGGGGGCGGCTATGGCTACACCTTC,CASSEGGGGYGYTF
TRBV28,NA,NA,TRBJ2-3,TGTGCCAGCAGGGGCGGGGGGACAGCAGATACGCAGTATTTT,CASRGGGTADTQYF
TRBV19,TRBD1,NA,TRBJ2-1,TGTGCCAGTAGTATGGGGGACAGGCGCTACAATGAGCAGTTCTTC,CASSMGDRRYNEQFF
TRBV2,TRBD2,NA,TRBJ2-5,TGTGCCAGCAAGACAGCGGGGGTTCGCTTAGAGACCCAGTACTTC,CASKTAGVRLETQYF
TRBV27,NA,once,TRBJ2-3,TGTGCCAGCAGTTCCTGGACAGCTACTAGCACAGATACGCAGTATTTT,CASSSWTATSTDTQYF
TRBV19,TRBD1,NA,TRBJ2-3,TGTGCCAGTAAGGCCCTGACAGGGAGTAATACGCAGTATTTT,CASKALTGSNTQYF
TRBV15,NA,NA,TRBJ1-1,TGTGCCACCAGCAGAGGGGCCCCCATGAACACTGAAGCTTTCTTT,CATSRGAPMNTEAFF
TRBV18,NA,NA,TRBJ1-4,TGTGCCAGCTCCCCAGTCGGTCCTAATGAAAAACTGTTTTTT,CASSPVGPNEKLFF
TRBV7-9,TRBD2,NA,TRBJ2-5,TGTGCCAGCAGCTCACTAGCGGGGGTAGAGACCCAGTACTTC,CASSSLAGVETQYF
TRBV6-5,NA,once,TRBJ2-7,TGTGCCAGCAGCCGGGTCCCGTCCCAGTACGAGCAGTACTTC,CASSRVPSQYEQYF
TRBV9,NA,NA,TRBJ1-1,TGTGCCAGCAGCGTAGCTCGGCGGGGAGGAGACACTGAAGCTTTCTTT,CASSVARRGGDTEAFF
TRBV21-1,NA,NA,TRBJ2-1,TGTGCCAGCACCTGGGAGGATTCCTCCTACAATGAGCAGTTCTTC,CASTWEDSSYNEQFF
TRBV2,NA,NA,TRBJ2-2,TGTGCCAGCAGAGAGGGGGGAGGGTACACCGGGGAGCTGTTTTTT,CASREGGGYTGELFF
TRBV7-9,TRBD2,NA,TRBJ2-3,TGTGCCAGCAGCTTGCGGACTAGTGCAGTTCAAACAGATACGCAGTATTTT,CASSLRTSAVQTDTQYF
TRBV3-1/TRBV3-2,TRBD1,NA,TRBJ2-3,TGTGCCAGCAGCCAAGATCATGGGACAGGGCATTGGTTTTTT,CASSQDHGTGHWFF
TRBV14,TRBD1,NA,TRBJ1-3,TGTGCCAGCAGCCAAGATCTACGAAGGGGGCTGAGCTCTGGAAACACCATATATTTT,CASSQDLRRGLSSGNTIYF